Following are 5 T cell receptor beta chains from one sample sequenced in a study of response to subunit inactivated influenza vaccine. One entry per CDR3 protein, called by TCRdb with MiXCR from the RT-PCR reads. This sample has approximately 700,000 distinct CDR3 sequences, with approximately 15% found just once. The specimen was PBMCs from blood, collected around two weeks before vaccination. Receptors originate from a man aged 50 to 60 who received an inactivated influenza vaccine.

Only a few counts were recorded for this clonotype. The J gene is TRBJ2-2, the V gene TRBV27; D unclear. Trimming took 2 bases from V and 3 from J, leaving 10 bases between them. Germline CDR1 is MNHEY and CDR2 is SMNVEV (reference sequence). This CDR3 contains 15 residues. CDR3 loop: CASSLMAFDTGELFF. The CDR3 DNA reads as TGTGCCAGCAGTTTAATGGCGTTCGACACCGGGGAGCTGTTTTTT.

This clonotype was observed a handful of times. The V gene is TRBV4-2, the J gene TRBJ2-2; tentative D call: TRBD1 (6 bases). V lost 0 bases to trimming and J lost 6 bases, with 14 bases between them. Germline CDR1 LGHNA, CDR2 YNFKEQ. The CDR3 is 16 amino acids. The CDR3 nucleotides read TGTGCCAGCAGCCAAGACCGCCCCGGACAGTCCGGGGAGCTGTTTTTT. It translates to CASSQDRPGQSGELFF.

This clonotype was found a few times. The genes are TRBV6-2 or TRBV6-3 and TRBJ1-5; TRBD1 matches at 7 bases. CDR3 length equals 13 residues. Trimming cost V 6 bases and J 9 bases; bases outside gene matches: 8. CDR1 is MNHEY, CDR2 SVGEGT, per germline. The CDR3 protein is CASRTGVRGPQHF. The CDR3 DNA reads TGTGCCAGCAGAACAGGGGTTCGGGGGCCCCAGCATTTT.

The chain employs TRBV20-1 and TRBJ2-7; TRBD1 is a possible D gene (6 bases). The CDR3 contains 12 residues. Per the germline V gene, CDR1 is DFQATT and CDR2 is SNEGSKA (reference sequence). Trimming removed 5 bases from V and 3 bases from J, with 11 bases in between. Here the CDR3 DNA reads TGCAGTGCTGGACAGAGCTTCTACGAGCAGTACTTC. Its translation is CSAGQSFYEQYF.

The chain links TRBV29-1 to TRBJ1-1; D ambiguous. Germline assignment: CDR1 SQVTM and CDR2 ANQGSEA. V dropped 6 bases and J dropped 0 bases, with 8 bases sitting between them. There are 12 residues in the CDR3. DNA of the CDR3: TGCAGCGTGGTCACTGTGAACACTGAAGCTTTCTTT. It translates to CSVVTVNTEAFF.